This TCR beta chain was recorded in a study of radiotherapy plus CTLA-4 blockade in lung cancer. In the study overall: In about 20% of patients, objective responses were seen; 25% to 40% had disease control.

This clone has a single count. As yet, its antigen is unknown. It was focal radiation plus CTLA-4 blockade with ipilimumab that patients with chemo-refractory metastatic non-small-cell lung cancer received. This table comes from immunoSEQ multiplex PCR, and its TCRdb copy is limited to in-frame clones, with some not included. The profile shows roughly 90,000 clones, 80% to 85% of them singletons. The CDR3 runs to 13 residues. Trimming removed 2 bases from V and 6 bases from J, with 10 bases in between. CDR1 and CDR2 from the germline V gene are SEHNR and FQNEAQ (reference sequence). General study findings and limits: Peripheral blood showed expansion of tumor-derived TCR clones after radiotherapy and ipilimumab. Reports state that early shifts in blood T cell clones, with interferon-beta, best predicted response.

This chain uses TRBV7-9 with TRBJ1-2; no clear D. Here the sequenced sample was peripheral blood, taken from a patient treated with radiotherapy plus ipilimumab. The source of this sequence is a human donor with non-small cell lung cancer that progressed on radiotherapy plus ipilimumab. As DNA, the CDR3 is TGTGCCAGCAGCTTAACTTGGAAGGATGGCTACACCTTC. Its protein product is CASSLTWKDGYTF. Full variable domain (outside the CDR3, taken from reference TRBV7-9 and TRBJ1-2): DTGVSQNPRHKITKRGQNVTFRCDPISEHNRLYWYRQTLGQGPEFLTYFQNEAQLEKSRLLSDRFSAERPKGSFSTLEIQRTEQGDSAMYLCASSLTWKDGYTFGSGTRLTVV.